The clone carrying this T cell receptor beta chain was detected many times. What it recognizes is unknown. This CDR3 comprises 17 residues. CDR1 is ENHRY, CDR2 SYGVKD, per germline. V lost 6 bases, J lost 1 base, and 22 bases lay in between. TCR alpha and TCR beta cDNA libraries carrying sample barcodes and UMIs came from 5'RACE with constant-segment primers. TCRdb re-called the 5' RACE reads through MiXCR, storing one row per CDR3 protein. The data contain 90,000 to 120,000 distinct CDR3 sequences, around 10% of them singletons. This record belongs to a study of T-cell memory formation after mild COVID-19. Study conclusions and caveats: The appearance of some responding clones in pre-infection memory suggested that cross-reactive memory joined. Contracting CD8+ clones were enriched in EMRA, CD4+ mainly in CM and EM. CD4+ bias marked clones expanding day 15 to 37, unlike balanced contracting clones.

The sample was PBMCs or a T cell subset sorted from them (not recorded which). The TCR comes from a man in his late teens or twenties who had mild COVID-19 (a few samples of this study predate the infection). Cell type and time point are not known. This chain connects TRBV10-3 to TRBJ2-7; a weak D match, TRBD2 (7 bases). The CDR3 reads CAIRAVRGRGTSYEQYF. The CDR3 nucleotides read TGTGCCATCAGGGCCGTCCGGGGGCGGGGGACATCCTACGAGCAGTACTTC.